What follows are 7 T cell receptor beta chains derived from one specimen sequenced in a study of T cell responses to AZD1222 COVID-19 vaccine. TCRdb keeps only in-frame clones here, not all; method: immunoSEQ multiplex PCR. Of 97,000 or so clones listed, around 87% were seen once; the top ten hold less than 3.5%. This sample comprised peripheral blood, obtained on day 0 of AZD1222 vaccination. The receptors were gathered from an adult in good health.

The rearrangement uses TRBV14 and TRBJ1-2, with D unclear. V lost 4 bases and J 7 bases, leaving 13 bases between the germline ends. This CDR3 has 13 amino acids. Germline V gene sequence: CDR1 SGHDN, CDR2 FVKESK. The CDR3 sequence is CASSPTSTGGYTF. The CDR3, as DNA: TGTGCCAGCAGCCCTACGAGTACGGGTGGCTACACCTTC.

The chain joins TRBV29-1 to TRBJ2-1; 7 bases line up with TRBD1. The CDR3 contains 14 residues. CDR1 is SQVTM and CDR2 is ANQGSEA in the germline V gene. V was clipped by 5 bases and J by 4 bases; unmatched bases: 8. The CDR3 reads CSVFDRAKYNEQFF. The CDR3 bases are TGCAGCGTTTTTGACAGGGCAAAGTACAATGAGCAGTTCTTC.

This clone was found once. The chain has TRBV7-9 and TRBJ1-2, with TRBD1 identical over 10 bases. V trimming: 2 bases; J trimming: 7 bases; junction bases outside the gene matches: 4. The germline V gene has CDR1 SEHNR and CDR2 FQNEAQ (reference sequence). This CDR3 has 14 residues. The CDR3 nucleotides read TGTGCCAGCAGCTTAACCGGGACAGGGGCTGGCTACACCTTC. It encodes CASSLTGTGAGYTF.

The V and J genes are TRBV7-9 and TRBJ1-1, with D possibly TRBD1 on 5 matching bases. In germline, CDR1 is SEHNR, CDR2 FQNEAQ (reference sequence). The V and J ends lost 11 bases and 4 bases respectively, with 14 bases between them. The CDR3 totals 12 residues. The CDR3 region is CAARAIGTEAFF. The CDR3 nucleotides are TGTGCCGCCAGGGCAATTGGCACTGAAGCTTTCTTT.

The chain has TRBV18 and TRBJ1-4; D is uncertain. This CDR3 is built from 16 residues. Per germline, CDR1 KGHSH and CDR2 LQKENI. V shed 2 bases and J shed 6 bases, with 16 bases lying between them. The CDR3 DNA reads TGTGCCAGCTCACCAGGGATACTGGGGAGCGATGAAAAACTGTTTTTT. This sequence encodes CASSPGILGSDEKLFF.

This chain connects TRBV14 to TRBJ1-2; the match to TRBD1 covers 11 bases. Germline V gives CDR1 SGHDN, CDR2 FVKESK. The CDR3 spans 18 residues. With V trimmed by 4 bases and J by 4 bases, 14 bases remained unmatched. The CDR3, as DNA: TGTGCCAGCAGCCGCCCGGGACAGGGGGTGATATTGTCCTATGGCTACACCTTC. It is translated as CASSRPGQGVILSYGYTF.

V is TRBV5-6 and J is TRBJ2-7; the D is unclear. The CDR3 length is 12 residues. Germline CDR1 is SGHDT and CDR2 is YYEEEE. Trimming shortened V by 1 base and J by 3 bases, and 5 bases separated the two germline ends. CDR3 protein: CASSLRFYEQYF. DNA for the CDR3: TGTGCCAGCAGCTTGAGATTCTACGAGCAGTACTTC. The full variable domain, with the rest looked up from reference TRBV5-6 and TRBJ2-7, is DAGVTQSPTHLIKTRGQQVTLRCSPKSGHDTVSWYQQALGQGPQFIFQYYEEEERQRGNFPDRFSGHQFPNYSSELNVNALLLGDSALYLCASSLRFYEQYFGPGTRLTVT.